The T cell receptor (beta chain) described here comes from a study of blood T cell repertoires in COVID-19 (dated by TCRdb to about 2020). Context from the whole study: Samples from collaborators originated in the United States, Italy and Spain and spanned both the acute and convalescent phases of COVID-19. The dataset comprised deeply sampled blood TCRbeta repertoires from subjects exposed to, actively infected with, or recovered from COVID-19. The material from the prospective study consisted of cDNA or gDNA derived from T cells, B-cell-depleted T cells, or PBMCs. Samples were obtained from the ongoing ImmuneRACE study (first 160 participants) and from about 1,300 subjects provided by 6 global collaborators. The repertoires were released in a freely available public database meant as a resource for research on the immune response to SARS-CoV-2. Where HLA class I and class II types were available, the types were taken from metadata supplied by the sample provider, not from assay-based typing. Nearly every sample came with metadata listing a de-identified subject ID, COVID-19 status, age in years and sex. Broad study findings and their caveats: Clinical and demographic metadata were provided uncurated, with the amount varying by source and participant.

The cysteine opens and the phenylalanine closes a CDR3 of 17 amino acids. The DNA shown is the 51-base CDR3, in frame from base 1. The germline V gene encodes CDR1 SGHAT and CDR2 FQNNGV. V has 2 bases trimmed and J has 2 bases trimmed; junction bases matching no gene number 9. Collaborating institutions collected whole blood in K2EDTA tubes following their own protocols. Collaborator samples were shipped for TCRbeta analysis as frozen whole blood, isolated PBMCs, or DNA extracted from either sample type. TCRbeta CDR3 regions were amplified from genomic DNA by means of the immunoSEQ Assay, a bias-controlled multiplex PCR. Regarding the original processing steps: The number of nucleated cells in each sample was estimated from the amplification of reference gene primers within the assay. To quantify the absolute abundance of each unique TCRbeta CDR3 rearrangement, sequence reads were collapsed and filtered. For each sample, productive Simpson clonality was calculated by taking the square root of Simpson's diversity index across productive rearrangements. TCRdb limited this immuneACCESS table to in-frame rearrangements with V and J called. A share of clones is missing; checked studies link under half to unresolved V genes, and the rest is unexplained. V and J calls and clone size come straight from that table; D and trimming were deduced from the DNA. The sample data list 120,000 to 150,000 clones, and roughly nine tenths of these were observed just once. Together, the top ten hold about 1.5% of the sample.

This clone was detected only once. Its antigen is currently not known. No much larger clone is present one base from it, and per-base qualities are unavailable. The specimen was peripheral blood. This clonotype was sampled from a human donor in a cohort sampled during active COVID-19. The rearrangement joined TRBV11-2 to TRBJ2-3, with TRBD2 identical over 8 junction bases. In nucleotides, the sequence is TGTGCCAGCAGCTTAAGGGGACTAGGTCCGTTCACAGATACGCAGTATTTT. Its translation is CASSLRGLGPFTDTQYF.